What follows describes a single T cell receptor beta chain. The antigen is not known. PCR used 60 Vbeta primers and 13 Jbeta primers. Repertoires were generated with immunoSEQ multiplex PCR, while TCRdb's copy carries only in-frame clones and drops some. The repertoire holds approximately 140,000 clones, with over 65% as singletons. The J segment lost 0 bases and the V segment lost 0 bases, leaving 4 bases of the junction unmatched. The length of the CDR3 is 18 residues. CDR1 SGHTA and CDR2 FQGTGA come from the germline V gene. All the people who gave samples were healthy bone marrow donors. The data were taken from a study of cytomegalovirus exposure and HLA in healthy donors. Study-wide findings and caveats: The study flagged some 180 TCR beta chains as cytomegalovirus-associated. Previously analyzed data showed that most TCR beta V segments were productive at a frequency of about 90% or about 30%.

The sample taken for sequencing was PBMCs. The receptor was derived from a man aged 35 to 55 in good health and CMV-seropositive. The chain uses TRBV7-3 and TRBJ2-6; 8 bases agree with TRBD1. The CDR3 bases are TGTGCCAGCAGCTTAACCGGGGGACAGGTCTCTGGGGCCAACGTCCTGACTTTC. It specifies CASSLTGGQVSGANVLTF.